This entry describes one T cell receptor (beta chain). What it binds is not known. These data originate in a study of human thymus T cells. V dropped 4 bases and J dropped 2 bases, with 23 bases sitting between them. Germline CDR1 is MDHEN and CDR2 is SYDVKM. The CDR3 has 18 residues. Whole-study findings and limits: Seemingly biased V and J gene usage marked thymic and blood repertoires. A high degree of thymic repertoire overlap among unrelated individuals was reported in related research.

TCRdb's table, derived via immunoSEQ multiplex PCR, lists solely in-frame clones and lacks some. The table records 120,000 or so clones, about 93% of them present only once. Thymic tissue was derived from resections collected during corrective heart surgery. Among the donors, all were healthy Finnish infants having corrective surgery for congenital heart defects. The V call is TRBV28, the J call TRBJ1-2; D unresolved. Sequenced sample: thymus tissue. The TCR originated in a boy under three years old with a congenital heart defect but otherwise immunologically healthy. The CDR3 nucleotides read TGTGCCAGCAGTTCCCCCTTCAACGTCAAGAGGTTAAACTATGGCTACACCTTC. As protein: CASSSPFNVKRLNYGYTF.